This TCR beta chain appears in the sequencing data of a study of CD8 T cells in ankylosing spondylitis. Findings and caveats of the study: Both synovial fluid and blood in reactive arthritis had previously been reported to carry some motif variants. Researchers reportedly found disease-linked clones significantly enriched in matched ankylosing spondylitis synovial fluid. CD8+ disease-linked clones were present at relatively low frequencies in blood. For ankylosing spondylitis blood, a TCR beta motif of under 10 highly homologous variants appeared characteristic.

TCRdb called the 5' RACE reads again in MiXCR, with one record for every CDR3 protein. Of around 490,000 distinct CDR3 sequences detected, approximately 5% appear once; the ten largest clones hold roughly 3.5%. CDR1 DFQATT and CDR2 SNEGSKA come from the germline V gene (reference sequence). Trimming left V 5 bases short and J 0 bases short, with 7 bases between. This CDR3 has 12 residues. In this sample, this clonotype turned up many times. Its antigen is still unknown. The sequence was collected from a male donor with ankylosing spondylitis. Sequenced: blood, either unsorted or a sorted T cell fraction (not recorded which). This chain joins TRBV20-1 and TRBJ1-2; D is unresolved. In DNA form, the CDR3 reads TGCAGTGCTCACGGAGCTAACTATGGCTACACCTTC. Translation: CSAHGANYGYTF.